This entry is about one TCR beta chain. It has no known antigen specificity. No much larger clone exists at a distance of one base, and base qualities are not known. The data are from a study of T cell responses to AZD1222 COVID-19 vaccine (dated by TCRdb to about 2021). Regarding the study in general: AZD1222 recipients given second doses at about 4 weeks or at about 12 weeks were pooled, since spike-specific TCR depth and breadth were not found to differ between the two schedules. Trial participants were enrolled by age into subgroups of 18-55, 56-69 and 70-plus years, and approximately 150, 30 and 60 TCR-sequenced participants, respectively, were included in these subgroups. TCR sequencing was performed for more than 230 trial participants, of whom about 200 were given two doses of AZD1222 and approximately 25 were given two doses of MenACWY control vaccine. Broader findings and caveats from the paper: Conclusions about previously exposed vaccinees are limited, since just six or seven AZD1222 recipients were seropositive for SARS-CoV-2 at baseline. CD4 TCRs associated with the vaccine covered the entire spike protein, and the dominant responses were in regions 160-218 and 743-854. Participants were mostly white British and included more females than males, and it was suggested by the authors that clonal diversity may have been underestimated. Because no samples from the day 14 peak response were available, repertoires could be characterized only after the peak T cell response. Reportedly, close to half of the unique spike-specific TCRs recognized epitopes lying outside the regions that are mutated in the B.1.351 and B.1.1.7 variants. In the small 56-69-year group, the increase in depth fell short of significance, most likely because of low power. After two AZD1222 doses, both the breadth and the depth of spike-specific TCRs were significantly higher than at day 0 and than in MenACWY recipients.

As encoded in the germline V gene, CDR1 is SGHVS while CDR2 is FNYEAQ. Trimming takes 1 base from V and 2 bases from J, and the germline ends sit 9 bases apart. The CDR3 contains 14 residues, cysteine and phenylalanine counted. Here the CDR3 DNA is all that survives: 42 bases in frame from base 1. The CDR3 regions of human TCRbeta chains were analyzed by immunosequencing. Per the authors' processing: TCRs in the repertoires were compared against a reference library of SARS-CoV-2-specific TCRs that had been generated with the MIRA antigen-specificity platform. Breadth was defined as the fraction of unique TCRs that were SARS-CoV-2-associated, and depth was defined as the fraction of total T cells that were SARS-CoV-2-associated. Using the MIRA data, every spike-specific TCR was mapped to the spike region that the TCR reacted to and assigned to either a CD4 or a CD8 class. Log10-transformed breadth and depth values were compared by one-way ANOVA with Sidak's multiple comparisons tests. TCRdb holds this immuneACCESS table with in-frame rearrangements only. Some clones are missing; in checked studies, unresolved V genes explain under half, and the rest has no known cause. V and J calls plus clone size are reproduced from that table; the DNA served to infer D and trimming. The sample includes 150,000 to 200,000 clones, with 70% to 90% observed a single time. The ten largest clonotypes hold under 6.5% of the sample.

Interpreted using the paper, the time point label stands for: baseline before first vaccination. Vaccinee samples came from UK trials COV001 and COV002, including a single-blind randomized controlled phase 2/3 trial of AZD1222 (ChAdOx1 nCoV-19) in healthy adults. Trial participant PBMC samples were collected at day 0 and day 28 after the second dose for TCRbeta chain sequencing. The chain joins TRBV7-6 to TRBJ2-7, and possibly TRBD2, on 5 matching bases. Sequencing was performed on peripheral blood, taken on day 0 of AZD1222 vaccination. This clonotype originated in an adult in good health. The DNA is TGTGCCAGCAGCTTAGACGCGGGTCCCTACGAGCAGTACTTC. It translates as CASSLDAGPYEQYF.